This TCR beta chain was sequenced in a study of tumour-infiltrating T cells in Burkitt lymphoma. Across the whole study: Repertoire clonality predicted overall and progression-free survival.

V lost 6 bases and J lost 0; bases outside the gene matches: 10. CDR3 length equals 16 residues. Germline lookup yields CDR1 SNHLY and CDR2 FYNNEI. Sequencing was performed with immunoSEQ multiplex PCR; in TCRdb, only in-frame clones are kept and a portion is missing. The repertoire consists of about 2,100 clones, with about three quarters occurring once and the leading ten covering roughly 21%. The source material was tumor tissue. The chain employs TRBV2 and TRBJ2-7, with 8 bases matching TRBD2. This clonotype originated in a human donor with diffuse large B-cell lymphoma. The CDR3 nucleotides are TGTGCCAGCAGGGGGGGTAGGAGCGGGAGCTCCTACGAGCAGTACTTC. Translation: CASRGGRSGSSYEQYF.